The 32 T cell receptor beta chains below come from one sample, sequenced in a study of T cell responses to AZD1222 COVID-19 vaccine. TCRdb keeps only in-frame clones here, not all; method: immunoSEQ multiplex PCR. The sample lists approximately 110,000 clones, about 85% occurring once. Sequenced here: peripheral blood, sampled on day 0 of AZD1222 vaccination. These receptor sequences come from an adult in good health.

The chain carries TRBV3-1 (or the pseudogene TRBV3-2) and TRBJ2-3; the D gene is possibly TRBD2 (6 bases). This CDR3 contains 12 residues. Germline-derived CDR1 and CDR2 are LGHDT and YNNKEL (reference sequence). V dropped 2 bases and J dropped 9 bases, with 9 bases sitting between them. The CDR3 region has the DNA TGTGCCAGCAGCCAACAGGAGGGCACGCAGTATTTT. Residues: CASSQQEGTQYF.

Written as DNA, the CDR3 is TGTGCCAGCATCGAGACAGGGGGATCCTCTTTCTATGGCTACACCTTC. Its protein is CASIETGGSSFYGYTF. V usage is TRBV28 and J usage is TRBJ1-2, with 9 bases identical to TRBD1. The CDR3 extends over 16 amino acids. Germline loops: CDR1 MDHEN, CDR2 SYDVKM. V shed 7 bases and J 4 bases; nucleotides not matched to a gene: 13.

This chain uses TRBV15 with TRBJ1-5; 8 bases map to TRBD1. Germline V gives CDR1 LNHNV, CDR2 YYDKDF (reference sequence). There are 13 residues in the CDR3. V lost 7 bases, J lost 4 bases, and 3 bases stayed unmatched. CDR3 amino acids: CATKDRENQPQHF. The CDR3 nucleotides read TGTGCCACCAAGGACAGGGAGAATCAGCCCCAGCATTTT.

This chain joins TRBV5-1 and TRBJ2-2; D unclear. V was cut by 5 bases and J by 2 bases, with 19 bases left in between. This CDR3 spans 17 amino acids. CDR1 SGHRS and CDR2 YFSETQ come from the germline V gene. Here the CDR3 DNA reads TGCGCCAGCAGGCCGCGATCGCGAGCCACTAACACCGGGGAGCTGTTTTTT. Its protein product is CASRPRSRATNTGELFF.

The chain links TRBV4-2 to TRBJ1-6; TRBD1 is a possible D gene (5 bases). The V gene's germline CDR1 is LGHNA and CDR2 YNFKEQ. This CDR3 is built from 16 residues. The ends were cut back, 0 bases at V and 5 bases at J, with 11 bases in the middle. CDR3 sequence (DNA): TGTGCCAGCAGCCAAGATGGGGTAGGGGATAATTCACCCCTCCACTTT. Its translation is CASSQDGVGDNSPLHF.

The chain recombines TRBV5-4 with TRBJ2-7; maybe TRBD2 (5 bases). Trimming stripped 1 base from V and 4 bases from J, with 12 bases between. Per germline, CDR1 SGHNT and CDR2 YYREEE (reference sequence). CDR3 length equals 14 residues. CDR3 nucleotide sequence: TGTGCCAGCAGCTTGTTCGGGGTCCAATACGAGCAGTACTTC. As protein: CASSLFGVQYEQYF. The whole variable domain, remainder taken from reference TRBV5-4 and TRBJ2-7, is ETGVTQSPTHLIKTRGQQVTLRCSSQSGHNTVSWYQQALGQGPQFIFQYYREEENGRGNFPPRFSGLQFPNYSSELNVNALELDDSALYLCASSLFGVQYEQYFGPGTRLTVT.

The chain joins TRBV19 to TRBJ2-1; D may be TRBD1 or TRBD2 (6 bases each). Germline CDR1 LNHDA, CDR2 SQIVND (reference sequence). This CDR3 has 17 amino acids. Deletions cut 6 bases from V and 2 bases from J, with 20 bases between. The CDR3 loop reads CASRGREGGQTYNEQFF. The CDR3 DNA follows: TGTGCCAGTAGAGGTAGAGAGGGGGGCCAAACCTACAATGAGCAGTTCTTC. Using reference TRBV19 and TRBJ2-1 for the parts outside the CDR3, the full variable domain is DGGITQSPKYLFRKEGQNVTLSCEQNLNHDAMYWYRQDPGQGLRLIYYSQIVNDFQKGDIAEGYSVSREKKESFPLTVTSAQKNPTAFYLCASRGREGGQTYNEQFFGPGTRLTVL.

V gene TRBV7-2 combines with J gene TRBJ1-2; D call uncertain. CDR3 length: 14 residues. CDR1 SGHTA and CDR2 FQGNSA come from the germline V gene. V was pared by 1 base and J by 2 bases, with 8 bases between. CDR3 protein: CASSLDRGNYGYTF. As DNA, the CDR3 is TGTGCCAGCAGCTTAGATCGGGGAAACTATGGCTACACCTTC. Combining the CDR3 with reference TRBV7-2 and TRBJ1-2 gives the whole variable domain GAGVSQSPSNKVTEKGKDVELRCDPISGHTALYWYRQSLGQGLEFLIYFQGNSAPDKSGLPSDRFSAERTGGSVSTLTIQRTQQEDSAVYLCASSLDRGNYGYTFGSGTRLTVV.

The rearrangement uses TRBV7-3 and TRBJ2-7; 10 bases map to TRBD2. Trimming took 3 bases from V and 4 from J; bases not matched to a gene: 6. Germline-derived CDR1 and CDR2 are SGHTA and FQGTGA. The CDR3 extends over 15 amino acids. CDR3 in DNA: TGTGCCAGCAGCTTCAGCGGGGGGGCCGTTTACGAGCAGTACTTC. Translated, it gives CASSFSGGAVYEQYF.

This clone appeared a single time. The V call is TRBV19, the J call TRBJ2-1; no clear D. Trimming pared 6 bases from V and 3 bases from J, leaving 15 bases between. The CDR3 covers 15 residues. Germline V lookup: CDR1 LNHDA, CDR2 SQIVND (reference sequence). Written as DNA, the CDR3 is TGTGCCAGTAGGAGGCATCGGGCCGACTACAATGAGCAGTTCTTC. Protein: CASRRHRADYNEQFF.

J is TRBJ2-7 and V is TRBV13, with TRBD1 identical over 10 bases. CDR1 is PRHDT, CDR2 FYEKMQ, per germline (reference sequence). The CDR3 length is 15 residues. Trimming cost V 0 bases and J 5 bases; bases outside gene matches: 4. CDR3 sequence (DNA): TGTGCCAGCAGCTTAGGGACAGGGGGCAGAGACGAGCAGTACTTC. Residues: CASSLGTGGRDEQYF.

J is TRBJ2-5 and V is TRBV9, with 8 nucleotides matching TRBD1. J was trimmed by 1 base and V by 3 bases; bases with no gene match: 5. CDR3 size: 15 residues. Per germline, CDR1 SGDLS and CDR2 YYNGEE. The CDR3 protein is CASSGYRGSQETQYF. In DNA form, the CDR3 reads TGTGCCAGCAGCGGCTACAGGGGGTCCCAAGAGACCCAGTACTTC.

This clone appeared a few times. CDR3 coding DNA: TGTGCCAGCAGCCAAGGGACAGGGTGGGAGGTCTACGAGCAGTACTTC. Amino acids: CASSQGTGWEVYEQYF. The chain joins TRBV14 to TRBJ2-7; 8 bases match TRBD1. After removal of 1 base from V and 3 bases from J, the junction contained 8 bases not matched to a gene. This CDR3 is built from 16 residues. Germline V gene lookup returns CDR1 SGHDN and CDR2 FVKESK.

This clone was seen ten or more times. The chain employs TRBV7-8 and TRBJ1-2; 8 bases align to TRBD1. J was trimmed by 6 bases and V by 5 bases; bases with no gene match: 8. Per germline, CDR1 SGHVS and CDR2 FQNEAQ. This CDR3 region has 14 residues. This CDR3 reads CASSRGPGQDGYTF. The CDR3 DNA is TGTGCCAGCAGCCGAGGACCGGGACAGGATGGCTACACCTTC.

Worth noting for this clone: The germline gene is not matched at one end of the junction; a read error may be the cause. The genes are TRBV7-2 and TRBJ2-4; possible D gene TRBD1, 6 bases. The germline V gene has CDR1 SGHTA and CDR2 FQGNSA. The CDR3 is made up of 13 amino acids. CDR3 residues: CASSYEGGEGEHF. In nucleotides, the CDR3 is TGTGCCAGCAGCTACGAAGGGGGTGAAGGGGAGCACTTC.

The CDR3 reads CASSLKTGENTEAFF. CDR3 bases: TGTGCCAGCAGCTTAAAGACAGGCGAGAACACTGAAGCTTTCTTT. The chain employs TRBV5-6 and TRBJ1-1; D possibly corresponds to TRBD1 (6 bases). The V gene lost 2 bases and the J gene lost 1 base, with 12 bases spanning the gap. The CDR3 extends over 15 amino acids. CDR1 and CDR2 from the germline V gene are SGHDT and YYEEEE.

The V gene is TRBV4-1, the J gene TRBJ1-1; D perhaps matches TRBD1 (6 bases). Trimming removed 4 bases from V and 1 base from J, with 10 bases in between. The CDR3 runs 14 residues. Germline V gives CDR1 MGHRA, CDR2 YSYEKL. The CDR3 nucleotides read TGCGCCAGCAGCCGCATACAGGGGAACACTGAAGCTTTCTTT. It encodes CASSRIQGNTEAFF.

This chain connects TRBV7-8 to TRBJ1-1; TRBD1 agrees at 9 bases. CDR1 SGHVS and CDR2 FQNEAQ come from the germline V gene. Trimming cost V 3 bases and J 4 bases; bases outside gene matches: 9. This CDR3 has 16 amino acids. CDR3 protein: CASSFRDRVWGTEAFF. DNA of the CDR3: TGTGCCAGCAGCTTCCGGGACAGGGTGTGGGGCACTGAAGCTTTCTTT. Filled out from reference TRBV7-8 and TRBJ1-1, the complete variable domain reads GAGVSQSPRYKVAKRGQDVALRCDPISGHVSLFWYQQALGQGPEFLTYFQNEAQLDKSGLPSDRFFAERPEGSVSTLKIQRTQQEDSAVYLCASSFRDRVWGTEAFFGQGTRLTVV.

This sequence joins TRBV7-9 and TRBJ1-1, with a weak D call TRBD1 (6 bases). CDR3 length equals 13 residues. Germline lookup yields CDR1 SEHNR and CDR2 FQNEAQ (reference sequence). V lost 4 bases, J lost 3 bases, and 9 bases lay in between. This CDR3 reads CASSSRGDTEAFF. In DNA, the CDR3 is TGTGCCAGCAGCTCGAGGGGGGACACTGAAGCTTTCTTT.

The chain carries TRBV6-5 and TRBJ1-1; 8 bases are shared with TRBD1. The CDR3 spans 15 residues. V shed 7 bases and J 3 bases; nucleotides not matched to a gene: 10. Looked up from germline, CDR1 is MNHEY and CDR2 is SVGAGI. The CDR3 DNA reads as TGTGCCAGCACCGCACAGGGGGATCGGGACACTGAAGCTTTCTTT. This encodes CASTAQGDRDTEAFF.

V gene TRBV7-9 combines with J gene TRBJ2-2, with TRBD2 matching 7 bases. CDR1 and CDR2 from the germline V gene are SEHNR and FQNEAQ (reference sequence). Trimming at V came to 5 bases and at J to 6 bases, leaving 6 bases not matched to a gene. This CDR3 comprises 14 residues. Here the CDR3 DNA reads TGTGCCAGCAGCCCGGGGACTATGGCCGGGGAGCTGTTTTTT. Translating it yields CASSPGTMAGELFF.

Written as DNA, the CDR3 is TGTGCCAGCAGGTCCGACTCTGGAAACACCATATATTTT. Translating it yields CASRSDSGNTIYF. The chain employs TRBV2 and TRBJ1-3, with no clear D. This CDR3 comprises 13 residues. Trimming removed 6 bases from V and 0 bases from J, with 6 bases in between. Germline V CDR1 and CDR2: SNHLY, FYNNEI.

This rearrangement joins TRBV6-6 to TRBJ2-7, with TRBD1 identical over 7 bases. J lost 5 bases, V lost 0 bases, and 4 bases had no gene match. Germline CDR1 reads MNHNY; CDR2 reads SVGAGI (reference sequence). The CDR3 has 14 amino acids. In nucleotides, the CDR3 is TGTGCCAGCAGTTACTCAGGGCAGGGGGACGAGCAGTACTTC. It yields the protein CASSYSGQGDEQYF.

J is TRBJ2-7 and V is TRBV2; 8 bases agree with TRBD2. This CDR3 is 14 amino acids long. CDR1 is SNHLY, CDR2 FYNNEI, per germline. Germline trimming cut 7 bases from V and 1 base from J; bases unmatched to any gene: 6. This chain's CDR3 is CASIKGTSSYEQYF. CDR3 sequence (DNA): TGTGCCAGCATCAAGGGGACTAGTTCCTACGAGCAGTACTTC.

The CDR3 region has the DNA TGTGCCAGCAGTTACTCCCCCACTATCAGGGTCAGAGACACTGAAGCTTTCTTT. This translates into CASSYSPTIRVRDTEAFF. The chain combines TRBV6-2 or TRBV6-3 with TRBJ1-1, with D perhaps TRBD1 (5 bases). From germline, CDR1 is MNHEY and CDR2 SVGEGT. V was cut by 0 bases and J by 3 bases, with 20 bases left in between. CDR3 size: 18 residues.

The chain has TRBV28 and TRBJ2-7, with D maybe TRBD1 (6 bases). V lost 10 bases to trimming and J lost 4 bases, with 14 bases between them. CDR3 length equals 12 residues. Germline V lookup: CDR1 MDHEN, CDR2 SYDVKM. CDR3 region: CATASGVYEQYF. The DNA for the CDR3 is TGTGCCACCGCCTCAGGGGTTTACGAGCAGTACTTC.

As for this clone: The junction departs from the called germline gene at one end, perhaps through a read error. This sequence joins TRBV5-1 and TRBJ1-2, with D perhaps matching TRBD1 (6 bases). This CDR3 is 14 amino acids long. Germline CDR1 and CDR2: SGHRS and YFSETQ. The CDR3 DNA reads TGCGCCAGCAGATTGGAGGGGGCTAACTATGGCTACACCTTC. Translating it yields CASRLEGANYGYTF.

The V call is TRBV19, the J call TRBJ1-2, with TRBD1 matching 8 bases. Looked up from germline, CDR1 is LNHDA and CDR2 is SQIVND (reference sequence). This CDR3 comprises 15 residues. The V gene end was trimmed by 5 bases and the J gene end by 4 bases; junction bases not matched to a gene: 9. The CDR3 loop is CASSSPGQGVYGYTF. Written as DNA, the CDR3 is TGTGCCAGTAGTTCTCCAGGACAGGGCGTCTATGGCTACACCTTC.

The V and J genes are TRBV3-1 (or the pseudogene TRBV3-2) and TRBJ2-5; 10 positions agree with TRBD1. Germline V gives CDR1 LGHDT, CDR2 YNNKEL (reference sequence). The CDR3 length is 18 residues. V shed 4 bases, J shed 5 bases, and the junction held 16 bases outside the gene matches. The DNA for the CDR3 is TGTGCCAGCAGCCTGCGACGGGGCGGGGACAGGGGTAGGGAGACCCAGTACTTC. This sequence encodes CASSLRRGGDRGRETQYF.

The rearrangement joins TRBV7-9 to TRBJ2-3; D assignment may be TRBD1 or TRBD2 (7 bases each). Germline V gene lookup returns CDR1 SEHNR and CDR2 FQNEAQ (reference sequence). The CDR3 loop spans 14 amino acids. Trimming stripped 10 bases from V and 4 bases from J, with 18 bases between. The CDR3 bases are TGTGCCATCCCAGGGGGGGCAGGGGCAGATACGCAGTATTTT. The encoded protein is CAIPGGAGADTQYF.

The chain is built from TRBV24-1 and TRBJ1-2; no definite D call. V was pared by 6 bases and J by 4 bases, with 5 bases between. Germline loops: CDR1 KGHDR, CDR2 SFDVKD. CDR3 length: 11 amino acids. The chain's CDR3 is CATSSSYGYTF. DNA of the CDR3: TGTGCCACCAGTTCCTCCTATGGCTACACCTTC.

As concerns this clone: Other DNA sequences in the sample encode the same CDR3. The V and J genes are TRBV6-1 and TRBJ2-1, with D tentatively TRBD1 or TRBD2 (6 bases each). The germline V and J ends were trimmed by 1 base and 4 bases, with 11 bases remaining between them. Germline V lookup: CDR1 MNHNS, CDR2 SASEGT. CDR3 length equals 15 residues. In nucleotides, the CDR3 is TGTGCCAGCAGTGAAGGAGGAGGGGGGTACAATGAGCAGTTCTTC. Protein sequence: CASSEGGGGYNEQFF.